These 27 T cell receptor beta chains were all obtained from the same sample, sequenced in a study of response to subunit inactivated influenza vaccine. From the RT-PCR reads, TCRdb called clonotypes with MiXCR, one entry per CDR3 protein. The sample lists about 800,000 distinct CDR3 sequences, 20% to 25% seen once, with roughly 10% in the top ten. Source: PBMCs from blood, taken roughly 5 days after vaccination. The source is a man between 50 and 59 years old who received an inactivated influenza vaccine.

Many counts were recorded for this clonotype. The rearrangement joins TRBV5-6 to TRBJ2-5; unclear D gene. The CDR3 loop spans 14 amino acids. V was pared by 1 base and J by 2 bases, with 9 bases between. Germline V CDR1 and CDR2: SGHDT, YYEEEE. CDR3 sequence: CASSLTDGQETQYF. The DNA of the CDR3 is TGTGCCAGCAGCTTGACGGACGGACAAGAGACCCAGTACTTC.

There are a few counts of this clonotype. The chain has TRBV3-1 and TRBJ2-3; TRBD2 matches at 7 bases. CDR3 length: 15 residues. Trimming took 0 bases from V and 0 from J; bases not matched to a gene: 0. Looked up from germline, CDR1 is LGHDT and CDR2 is YNNKEL (reference sequence). In DNA, the CDR3 is TGTGCCAGCAGCCAAGACGGGGGGAGCACAGATACGCAGTATTTT. Residues: CASSQDGGSTDTQYF.

This clonotype has only a few counts. The V call is TRBV20-1, the J call TRBJ1-1; 11 bases match TRBD1. Germline trimming cut 0 bases from V and 1 base from J; bases unmatched to any gene: 7. There are 17 residues in the CDR3. The germline V gene encodes CDR1 DFQATT and CDR2 SNEGSKA (reference sequence). The CDR3 spells CSARDPGQGVGNTEAFF. The CDR3 coding sequence is TGCAGTGCTAGAGATCCGGGACAGGGGGTAGGGAACACTGAAGCTTTCTTT.

This clonotype turned up a few times. The CDR3 protein is CASSSGLAGIANTGELFF. CDR3 bases: TGTGCCAGCAGCTCCGGACTAGCGGGTATCGCGAACACCGGGGAGCTGTTTTTT. The chain couples TRBV11-2 to TRBJ2-2, with 11 bases that match TRBD2. The V gene's germline CDR1 is SGHAT and CDR2 FQNNGV. Germline trimming cut 4 bases from V and 0 bases from J; bases unmatched to any gene: 7. This CDR3 has 18 residues.

This chain joins TRBV6-2 or TRBV6-3 and TRBJ1-5; tentatively, D is TRBD1 (6 bases). Trimming left V 4 bases short and J 5 bases short, with 15 bases between. Germline values: CDR1 MNHEY, CDR2 SVGEGT. The CDR3 has 15 residues. DNA of the CDR3: TGTGCCAGCAGTTGGGGGGGGCTAAGGGATCAGCCCCAGCATTTT. Protein sequence: CASSWGGLRDQPQHF.

There are a few counts of this clonotype. The chain uses TRBV5-1 and TRBJ2-3; TRBD1 is a possible D gene (5 bases). Deletions cut 0 bases from V and 0 bases from J, with 8 bases between. The CDR3 sequence is 15 residues long. The V gene's germline CDR1 is SGHRS and CDR2 YFSETQ. DNA of the CDR3: TGCGCCAGCAGCTTGGGGACATATAGCACAGATACGCAGTATTTT. Translating gives CASSLGTYSTDTQYF.

This clonotype was recorded a few times. This chain connects TRBV20-1 to TRBJ1-1; TRBD1 might be the D (5 bases). Germline V lookup: CDR1 DFQATT, CDR2 SNEGSKA (reference sequence). The V end was cut by 5 bases, the J end by 5 bases, with 15 bases between. The CDR3 covers 13 residues. CDR3 coding DNA: TGCAGTGCTCATCGGGGGGGAGGGACTGAAGCTTTCTTT. As protein: CSAHRGGGTEAFF.

The chain employs TRBV5-1 and TRBJ2-2, with D unclear. This CDR3 is built from 14 residues. Germline loops: CDR1 SGHRS, CDR2 YFSETQ. The V and J ends lost 0 bases and 4 bases respectively, with 7 bases between them. Written as DNA, the CDR3 is TGCGCCAGCAGCTTGGTTAGTTCCACCGGGGAGCTGTTTTTT. Its protein product is CASSLVSSTGELFF.

This clonotype was seen more than once but under ten times. The chain links TRBV6-1 to TRBJ1-2; D possibly corresponds to TRBD1 (5 bases). Germline CDR1 MNHNS, CDR2 SASEGT. Trimming stripped 6 bases from V and 8 bases from J, with 19 bases between. This CDR3 has 14 residues. CDR3 residues: CASRPWQGTRGYTF. In DNA, the CDR3 is TGTGCCAGCAGGCCCTGGCAGGGAACAAGGGGCTACACCTTC.

The chain carries TRBV12-3 or TRBV12-4 and TRBJ2-7; D is unresolved. Trimming shortened V by 4 bases and J by 2 bases, and 9 bases separated the two germline ends. This CDR3 has 13 residues. CDR3 sequence reads: CASSSGPTYEQYF. The CDR3 DNA reads TGTGCCAGCAGTTCCGGACCGACCTACGAGCAGTACTTC.

This clonotype was observed a single time. The V call is TRBV12-3 or TRBV12-4, the J call TRBJ2-7; D is perhaps TRBD1 (5 bases). This CDR3 region has 14 residues. The ends were cut back, 3 bases at V and 4 bases at J, with 13 bases in the middle. The CDR3 DNA is TGTGCCAGCAGTTTGGGGCAGGCTCGATACGAGCAGTACTTC. Its protein is CASSLGQARYEQYF.

The chain recombines TRBV4-2 with TRBJ2-7, with D unclear. V lost 0 bases to trimming and J lost 12 bases, with 12 bases between them. CDR3 length: 12 amino acids. Germline V gene data show CDR1 as LGHNA and CDR2 as YNFKEQ. CDR3 DNA sequence: TGTGCCAGCAGCCAAGATCTGCAGATGCTGTACTTC. Its protein is CASSQDLQMLYF.

Of note for this clonotype: A read error may explain this, as a much larger clone is one base away. The V call is TRBV28, the J call TRBJ2-1; no definite D call. Looked up from germline, CDR1 is MDHEN and CDR2 is SYDVKM. CDR3 length: 12 amino acids. The CDR3, as DNA: TGTGCCAACAGTTTAGACAACAATGAGCAGTTCTTC. Amino acid sequence: CANSLDNNEQFF.

CDR3 bases: TGTGCCAGCAGGCCCTATGGGGCAGCGAACACCGGGGAGCTGTTTTTT. Its protein is CASRPYGAANTGELFF. V usage is TRBV7-9 and J usage is TRBJ2-2; tentative D call: TRBD1 (5 bases). The length of the CDR3 is 16 residues. Germline loops: CDR1 SEHNR, CDR2 FQNEAQ (reference sequence). Trimming removed 6 bases from V and 0 bases from J, with 14 bases in between.

This chain links TRBV6-2 or TRBV6-3 with TRBJ2-7; D is unclear. V was pared by 1 base and J by 2 bases, with 9 bases between. The CDR3 length is 14 residues. CDR1 is MNHEY, CDR2 SVGEGT, per germline. For the CDR3, the DNA is TGTGCCAGCAGTTACTTGGACGGAGCCTACGAGCAGTACTTC. Translated, it gives CASSYLDGAYEQYF.

This sequence joins TRBV12-3 or TRBV12-4 and TRBJ2-1; 10 positions match TRBD2. CDR3 length: 16 residues. The V gene end was trimmed by 6 bases and the J gene end by 10 bases; junction bases not matched to a gene: 15. In DNA, the CDR3 is TGTGCCAGCAGGCCCCTCGGAGCGGGGGGGCGGGGGGAGCAGTTCTTC. It encodes CASRPLGAGGRGEQFF.

V and J are TRBV9 and TRBJ2-1; TRBD1 matches at 9 bases. Germline CDR1 SGDLS, CDR2 YYNGEE. CDR3 length: 16 amino acids. Trimming at V came to 3 bases and at J to 0 bases, leaving 4 bases not matched to a gene. CDR3 residues: CASSAGQGSSYNEQFF. The CDR3 DNA sequence: TGTGCCAGCAGCGCTGGACAGGGGTCCTCCTACAATGAGCAGTTCTTC.

The rearrangement joins TRBV20-1 to TRBJ2-1; 7 bases map to TRBD2. The germline CDR1 and CDR2 sequences are DFQATT and SNEGSKA (reference sequence). V dropped 4 bases and J dropped 5; count of bases not matched to a gene: 14. CDR3 length: 16 residues. CDR3 residues: CSAIHPLAGEHNEQFF. CDR3 bases: TGCAGTGCTATTCACCCATTGGCGGGAGAACACAATGAGCAGTTCTTC.

The chain has TRBV6-2 or TRBV6-3 and TRBJ2-1; a possible D gene is TRBD2 (6 bases). The germline V gene encodes CDR1 MNHEY and CDR2 SVGEGT. The CDR3 contains 17 residues. V lost 5 bases to trimming and J lost 7 bases, with 24 bases between them. CDR3 DNA sequence: TGTGCCAGCAGTCAAGAATCCCCGGGACTGTGGTCTAATGAGCAGTTCTTC. Translating gives CASSQESPGLWSNEQFF.

This clonotype was recorded a few times. The CDR3 reads CSAREGGSGGTGELFF. CDR3 bases: TGCAGTGCTAGAGAGGGAGGCTCGGGGGGCACCGGGGAGCTGTTTTTT. V and J are TRBV20-1 and TRBJ2-2; 7 bases agree with TRBD2. V was pared by 0 bases and J by 4 bases, with 8 bases of the junction left unmatched. CDR3 size: 16 residues. Germline values: CDR1 DFQATT, CDR2 SNEGSKA (reference sequence).

This chain uses TRBV29-1 with TRBJ2-1; 7 bases fit TRBD2. With 8 bases clipped from V and 4 bases from J, the junction kept 11 bases outside the gene matches. From germline, CDR1 is SQVTM and CDR2 ANQGSEA. The CDR3 runs to 14 residues. The DNA of the CDR3 is TGCAGCTCCAAAACTAGCGCCGGATACAATGAGCAGTTCTTC. Its protein product is CSSKTSAGYNEQFF.

The table lists this clonotype with a few counts. The rearrangement joins TRBV6-5 to TRBJ2-3, with 9 bases lining up with TRBD1. The CDR3 loop spans 18 amino acids. V gave up 0 bases and J gave up 1 base; unmatched junction bases: 8. Looked up from germline, CDR1 is MNHEY and CDR2 is SVGAGI. This chain's CDR3 is CASSYSTSRTGGTDTQYF. The CDR3 nucleotides are TGTGCCAGCAGTTACTCGACAAGTCGGACAGGGGGCACAGATACGCAGTATTTT.

The CDR3 here is CSARGAYHTEAFF. CDR3 DNA sequence: TGCAGTGCTAGAGGTGCTTACCACACTGAAGCTTTCTTT. V gene TRBV20-1 combines with J gene TRBJ1-1; D gene ambiguous. Trimming cost V 1 base and J 3 bases, with 9 bases left between them. Germline V gives CDR1 DFQATT, CDR2 SNEGSKA (reference sequence). The CDR3 contains 13 residues.

There are a few counts of this clonotype. V gene TRBV7-9 combines with J gene TRBJ1-1; D remains ambiguous. Between the trimmed V and J ends, which lost 3 bases and 11 bases, there was a span of 13 bases. Germline V gene lookup returns CDR1 SEHNR and CDR2 FQNEAQ (reference sequence). The CDR3 extends over 12 amino acids. Written as DNA, the CDR3 is TGTGCCAGCAGCTTGGATGTAGCGAGGGCTTTCTTT. Its translation: CASSLDVARAFF.

This clonotype has ten or more counts. The chain couples TRBV7-9 to TRBJ2-1; D not certain. Germline CDR1 reads SEHNR; CDR2 reads FQNEAQ (reference sequence). Between the trimmed V and J ends, which lost 5 bases and 0 bases, there was a span of 14 bases. The CDR3 covers 16 residues. The CDR3 DNA follows: TGTGCCAGCAGCGCCGACATTAGAAGCTCCTACAATGAGCAGTTCTTC. It translates to CASSADIRSSYNEQFF.

CDR3 sequence (DNA): TGTGCCAGTAGTATTCGGACAGGGGGGTCCTACGAGCAGTACTTC. It encodes CASSIRTGGSYEQYF. The chain has TRBV19 and TRBJ2-7; 10 nucleotides align to TRBD1. Germline trimming cut 3 bases from V and 1 base from J; bases unmatched to any gene: 3. This CDR3 is 15 amino acids long. Looked up from germline, CDR1 is LNHDA and CDR2 is SQIVND (reference sequence).

J is TRBJ2-7 and V is TRBV20-1; 9 positions agree with TRBD1. V shed 3 bases, J shed 5 bases, and the junction held 8 bases outside the gene matches. Germline values: CDR1 DFQATT, CDR2 SNEGSKA (reference sequence). This CDR3 has 14 residues. The CDR3 reads CSASSGTGSNEQYF. The CDR3 coding sequence is TGCAGTGCTAGTTCCGGGACAGGGTCGAACGAGCAGTACTTC.